A selection of T cell receptor beta chains follows, all from one sample in a study of blood T cell repertoires in COVID-19. Sequencing was performed with immunoSEQ multiplex PCR; in TCRdb, only in-frame clones are kept and a portion is missing. The table records 70,000 to 90,000 clones, about nine tenths of them present only once. Source material: peripheral blood. Receptors were obtained from a human donor in a cohort sampled during active COVID-19. CDR3s include the opening cysteine and the closing phenylalanine or tryptophan. Fields, in order: J gene, clone size, V gene, D gene, CDR3 protein, CDR3 DNA. The D gene is left open where the match is weak. Clone size is shown for a subset of rows, as once, few, many or a class of expanded clone.

j_gene: TRBJ2-5
abundance: .
v_gene: TRBV6-5
d_gene: TRBD1
CDR3aa: CASSRGQGIGETQYF
CDR3nt: TGTGCCAGCAGTCGCGGACAGGGGATAGGAGAGACCCAGTACTTC

j_gene: TRBJ2-5
abundance: .
v_gene: TRBV7-3
d_gene: .
CDR3aa: CASSSGPGQETQYF
CDR3nt: TGTGCCAGCAGCTCCGGCCCGGGGCAAGAGACCCAGTACTTC

j_gene: TRBJ2-5
abundance: .
v_gene: TRBV18
d_gene: TRBD1
CDR3aa: CASSLLGQGHKETQYF
CDR3nt: TGTGCCAGCTCACTCCTGGGACAGGGGCACAAGGAGACCCAGTACTTC

j_gene: TRBJ2-1
abundance: .
v_gene: TRBV11-3
d_gene: .
CDR3aa: CASSGNSFEQFF
CDR3nt: TGTGCCAGCAGCGGAAATAGCTTTGAGCAGTTCTTC

j_gene: TRBJ1-1
abundance: .
v_gene: TRBV18
d_gene: .
CDR3aa: CASSPGLGAWEAFF
CDR3nt: TGTGCCAGCTCACCGGGACTAGGGGCTTGGGAAGCTTTCTTT

j_gene: TRBJ2-2
abundance: .
v_gene: TRBV18
d_gene: .
CDR3aa: CASSPPEGRNTGELFF
CDR3nt: TGTGCCAGCTCACCACCGGAGGGGAGGAACACCGGGGAGCTGTTTTTT

j_gene: TRBJ1-1
abundance: .
v_gene: TRBV3-1/TRBV3-2
d_gene: .
CDR3aa: CASRATGNTEAFF
CDR3nt: TGTGCCAGCAGAGCGACAGGGAACACTGAAGCTTTCTTT

j_gene: TRBJ2-7
abundance: .
v_gene: TRBV19
d_gene: .
CDR3aa: CASSPRQVQYEQYF
CDR3nt: TGTGCCAGTAGTCCAAGACAAGTACAATACGAGCAGTACTTC

j_gene: TRBJ2-3
abundance: .
v_gene: TRBV6-1
d_gene: TRBD1
CDR3aa: CASSEGTGSTDTQYF
CDR3nt: TGTGCCAGCAGTGAAGGGACAGGGAGCACAGATACGCAGTATTTT

j_gene: TRBJ2-1
abundance: .
v_gene: TRBV2
d_gene: .
CDR3aa: CASRDLRGGFYNEQFF
CDR3nt: TGTGCCAGCAGGGACCTTCGTGGGGGCTTTTACAATGAGCAGTTCTTC

j_gene: TRBJ1-5
abundance: few
v_gene: TRBV27
d_gene: .
CDR3aa: CASSHNRVGDQPQHF
CDR3nt: TGTGCCAGCAGTCACAACAGGGTAGGGGATCAGCCCCAGCATTTT

j_gene: TRBJ1-2
abundance: .
v_gene: TRBV18
d_gene: TRBD1
CDR3aa: CASSPLDRGKENGYTF
CDR3nt: TGTGCCAGCTCACCACTCGACAGGGGGAAGGAGAATGGCTACACCTTC

j_gene: TRBJ1-2
abundance: .
v_gene: TRBV5-1
d_gene: .
CDR3aa: CASSLELGRGYTF
CDR3nt: TGCGCCAGCAGCTTGGAGCTCGGTAGAGGCTACACCTTC

j_gene: TRBJ1-1
abundance: .
v_gene: TRBV19
d_gene: .
CDR3aa: CASGTYRDTEAFF
CDR3nt: TGTGCCAGCGGAACTTACAGAGACACTGAAGCTTTCTTT

j_gene: TRBJ2-2
abundance: .
v_gene: TRBV19
d_gene: .
CDR3aa: CASNSGAPGRWGGTGELFF
CDR3nt: TGTGCCAGTAACTCCGGGGCCCCCGGCCGCTGGGGAGGAACCGGGGAGCTGTTTTTT

j_gene: TRBJ1-2
abundance: few
v_gene: TRBV3-1/TRBV3-2
d_gene: TRBD1
CDR3aa: CASSQAGGGGYTF
CDR3nt: TGTGCCAGCAGCCAAGCAGGGGGAGGCGGCTACACCTTC

j_gene: TRBJ1-2
abundance: .
v_gene: TRBV19
d_gene: .
CDR3aa: CATRPSTANYGYTF
CDR3nt: TGTGCCACCAGACCTTCGACAGCTAACTATGGCTACACCTTC